The 25 T cell receptor beta chains in this list originate from one sample, sequenced in a study of T cells expressing NK-cell markers. TCRdb re-called the 5' RACE reads and shows each CDR3 protein once, DNA omitted. The sample includes hundreds of thousands of distinct CDR3 sequences. Input material: blood T cells: a sorted CD56 or NKG2C T cell subset, CD4+ or CD8+ T cells, or bulk PBMC T cells (not recorded which). These receptor sequences come from a man aged 18-30 years in good health.

The rearrangement joins TRBV9 to TRBJ2-2; the D gene TCRdb calls, TRBD2, cannot be checked with no DNA. The CDR3 extends over 12 amino acids. Germline CDR1 is SGDLS and CDR2 is YYNGEE. CDR3 region: CASRTSSGELFF.

This rearrangement joins TRBV20-1 to TRBJ2-1; TCRdb gives TRBD1 as the D gene, but with no DNA this cannot be confirmed. Germline CDR1 DFQATT, CDR2 SNEGSKA (reference sequence). The CDR3 is made up of 14 amino acids. The CDR3 is CSAPPLGSYNEQFF.

The chain combines TRBV20-1 with TRBJ1-5; TCRdb names TRBD1, which stays unverified in the absence of DNA. The CDR3 loop spans 15 amino acids. Germline loops: CDR1 DFQATT, CDR2 SNEGSKA (reference sequence). CDR3 loop: CSARMGPDSNQPQHF.

The rearrangement links TRBV12-3 or TRBV12-4 to TRBJ1-1; without DNA, the TCRdb call of TRBD1 cannot be checked. This CDR3 is built from 14 residues. Here the CDR3 reads CASSGRTGGPEGFF.

This sequence joins TRBV20-1 and TRBJ2-1; TCRdb picks TRBD2, but there is no DNA to check that call. This CDR3 comprises 14 residues. The germline V gene encodes CDR1 DFQATT and CDR2 SNEGSKA (reference sequence). The CDR3 loop is CSASAGGNYNEQFF.

The CDR3 reads CASSLGFKAIPFGGNTIYF. The V gene is TRBV11-2, the J gene TRBJ1-3. The CDR3 has 19 amino acids. The germline CDR1 and CDR2 sequences are SGHAT and FQNNGV.

This chain connects TRBV5-1 to TRBJ2-5; as DNA is missing, the TRBD1 call by TCRdb cannot be tested. The CDR3 spans 13 residues. In germline, CDR1 is SGHRS, CDR2 YFSETQ. This CDR3 reads CASTRELRETQYF.

The chain uses TRBV12-3 or TRBV12-4 and TRBJ2-2; TCRdb indicates TRBD1, and absent DNA this call remains unverified. This CDR3 is 14 amino acids long. Here the CDR3 reads CASRPKIPTGELFF.

The CDR3 loop is CASSGTGRTDTQYF. The chain links TRBV25-1 to TRBJ2-3; TCRdb lists TRBD1, though no DNA is available to test this call. The germline V gene has CDR1 MGHDK and CDR2 SYGVNS. The CDR3 spans 14 residues.

V gene TRBV4-1 combines with J gene TRBJ2-7; TCRdb picks TRBD1, but there is no DNA to check that call. The CDR3 covers 17 residues. Germline V gene lookup returns CDR1 MGHRA and CDR2 YSYEKL. The CDR3 sequence is CASSQETRTGFSYEQYF.

The chain recombines TRBV4-1 with TRBJ1-1. Germline CDR1 reads MGHRA; CDR2 reads YSYEKL. The CDR3 is made up of 17 amino acids. This chain's CDR3 is CASSYNTENLGRTEAFF.

This chain joins TRBV4-1 and TRBJ1-1. The CDR3 contains 13 residues. In germline, CDR1 is MGHRA, CDR2 YSYEKL. The CDR3 protein is CASSQGVDTEAFF.

This chain joins TRBV6-2 or TRBV6-3 and TRBJ2-1; checking the TCRdb D call of TRBD1 is not possible without DNA. The germline V gene has CDR1 MNHEY and CDR2 SVGEGT. The CDR3 runs 14 residues. CDR3 amino acids: CASSYGGQYNEQFF.

The V gene is TRBV3-1, the J gene TRBJ2-1; TCRdb selects TRBD2, and the lack of DNA leaves this call unchecked. The CDR3 is 15 amino acids. The germline V gene has CDR1 LGHDT and CDR2 YNNKEL (reference sequence). CDR3 sequence reads: CASRRGTSEGNEQFF.

The chain uses TRBV20-1 and TRBJ2-1; without DNA, the TCRdb call of TRBD2 cannot be checked. The CDR3 runs 14 residues. The germline V gene encodes CDR1 DFQATT and CDR2 SNEGSKA (reference sequence). The chain's CDR3 is CSGLAEVSYNEQFF.

The rearrangement joins TRBV7-9 to TRBJ2-1. This CDR3 has 12 amino acids. The germline V gene encodes CDR1 SEHNR and CDR2 FQNEAQ (reference sequence). The chain's CDR3 is CASTPIVNEQFF.

CDR3 in amino acids: CASSPGLPITDTQYF. The chain combines TRBV7-2 with TRBJ2-3; the D gene TCRdb calls, TRBD2, cannot be checked with no DNA. CDR3 length: 15 amino acids. Germline CDR1 and CDR2: SGHTA and FQGNSA.

The rearrangement joins TRBV9 to TRBJ2-7; without DNA, the TCRdb call of TRBD1 cannot be checked. Germline CDR1 and CDR2: SGDLS and YYNGEE. This CDR3 has 12 residues. The CDR3: CASSSQGGEQYF.

The chain employs TRBV5-4 and TRBJ2-5; the D call from TCRdb, TRBD1, cannot be confirmed without DNA. Per germline, CDR1 SGHNT and CDR2 YYREEE (reference sequence). The CDR3 runs to 15 residues. The CDR3 sequence is CASSDLTGYGETQYF.

The rearrangement joins TRBV11-2 to TRBJ2-7; TCRdb's assignment of TRBD2 cannot be checked, as there is no DNA. The CDR3 is 13 amino acids. Germline-derived CDR1 and CDR2 are SGHAT and FQNNGV. CDR3: CASSLDRRYEQYF.

CDR3 protein: CASSLFPANYGYTF. The rearrangement joins TRBV14 to TRBJ1-2. This CDR3 has 14 amino acids. The germline CDR1 and CDR2 sequences are SGHDN and FVKESK.

The V and J genes are TRBV12-3 or TRBV12-4 and TRBJ1-3. The CDR3 length is 14 residues. The CDR3 region is CASSLTWTGNTIYF.

The chain uses TRBV15 and TRBJ2-1; TCRdb's assignment of TRBD2 cannot be checked, as there is no DNA. Germline values: CDR1 LNHNV, CDR2 YYDKDF (reference sequence). The CDR3 totals 17 residues. This chain's CDR3 is CATSRPITSTSYNEQFF.

The chain employs TRBV12-3 or TRBV12-4 and TRBJ2-1. This CDR3 is built from 14 residues. The CDR3 protein is CASSFAGVGNEQFF.

The J gene is TRBJ1-3, the V gene TRBV7-8. CDR3 length: 13 amino acids. Germline V gene data show CDR1 as SGHVS and CDR2 as FQNEAQ. The CDR3 loop is CASSLNGGNTIYF. Full variable domain (rest looked up from reference TRBV7-8 and TRBJ1-3): GAGVSQSPRYKVAKRGQDVALRCDPISGHVSLFWYQQALGQGPEFLTYFQNEAQLDKSGLPSDRFFAERPEGSVSTLKIQRTQQEDSAVYLCASSLNGGNTIYFGEGSWLTVV.